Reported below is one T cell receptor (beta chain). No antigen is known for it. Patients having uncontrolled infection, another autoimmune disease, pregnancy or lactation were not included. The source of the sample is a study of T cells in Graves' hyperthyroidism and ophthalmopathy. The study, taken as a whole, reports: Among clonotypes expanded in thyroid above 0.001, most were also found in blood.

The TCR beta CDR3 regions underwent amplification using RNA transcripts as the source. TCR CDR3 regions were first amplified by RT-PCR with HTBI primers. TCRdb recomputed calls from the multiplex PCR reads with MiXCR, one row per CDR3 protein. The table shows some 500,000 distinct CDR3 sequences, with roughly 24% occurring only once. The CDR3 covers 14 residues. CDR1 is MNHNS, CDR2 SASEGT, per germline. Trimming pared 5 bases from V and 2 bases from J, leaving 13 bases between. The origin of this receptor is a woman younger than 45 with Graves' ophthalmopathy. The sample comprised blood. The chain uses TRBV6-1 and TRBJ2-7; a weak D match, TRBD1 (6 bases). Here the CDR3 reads CASSRRTVAYEQYF. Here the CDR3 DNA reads TGTGCCAGCAGTAGGCGGACAGTGGCCTACGAGCAGTACTTC.